These 13 T cell receptor beta chains were sequenced from one sample in a study of cytomegalovirus exposure and HLA in healthy donors (TCRdb year 2017). The receptor library was made with the immunoSEQ multiplex PCR assay. For the multiplex PCR, a mixture combining 60 forward primers for TCR Vbeta segments and 13 reverse primers for TCR Jbeta segments was used. The table comes from immuneACCESS by way of TCRdb, which keeps in-frame sequences with V and J called. Part of the clones is missing from these tables; in studies checked, under half for an unresolved V gene and the rest for unknown reasons. The sample data list a few hundred thousand clones, and around 89% of these were observed just once. Together, the top ten hold 1% of the sample. The sample comprised PBMCs. These receptors all stem from a woman under 30 in good health and CMV-seronegative.

The rearrangement joins TRBV5-4 to TRBJ2-5; perhaps TRBD2 as D (5 bases). Per the germline V gene, CDR1 is SGHNT and CDR2 is YYREEE (reference sequence). Trimming stripped 5 bases from V and 3 bases from J, with 20 bases between. This CDR3 is built from 16 residues. For the CDR3, the DNA is TGTGCCAGCAGGAAGACCCCAAGCGGAATCGAAGAGACCCAGTACTTC. Residues: CASRKTPSGIEETQYF.

This chain links TRBV6-6 with TRBJ1-1, with TRBD1 as a possible D gene (5 bases). Germline V gives CDR1 MNHNY, CDR2 SVGAGI (reference sequence). This CDR3 is 14 amino acids long. V lost 2 bases to trimming and J lost 11 bases, with 18 bases between them. CDR3 sequence: CASSYLEWGGSAFF. The DNA for the CDR3 is TGTGCCAGCAGTTACCTCGAGTGGGGGGGTAGCGCTTTCTTT.

V gene TRBV11-3 combines with J gene TRBJ2-1, with 14 bases lining up with TRBD2. Per the germline V gene, CDR1 is SGHNT and CDR2 is YENEEA. The CDR3 length is 15 residues. J was trimmed by 9 bases and V by 8 bases; bases with no gene match: 9. In DNA form, the CDR3 reads TGTGCCAGCCGAGACCTGGGACTAGCGGGAGCTGAGCAGTTCTTC. This codes for CASRDLGLAGAEQFF.

Points on this clone: This sample includes further DNA sequences coding for the same CDR3. CDR3 region: CASSLQGNTEAFF. The CDR3 region has the DNA TGCGCCAGCAGCTTGCAGGGGAATACTGAAGCTTTCTTT. The chain recombines TRBV5-1 with TRBJ1-1, with D possibly TRBD1 on 6 matching bases. The CDR3 consists of 13 residues. Trimming shortened V by 1 base and J by 5 bases, and 9 bases separated the two germline ends. Germline V CDR1 and CDR2: SGHRS, YFSETQ.

The CDR3 nucleotides are TGCGCCAGCAGCCACACCAACACTAGCGGGGGGTTTACTAGCACAGATACGCAGTATTTT. This translates into CASSHTNTSGGFTSTDTQYF. The chain joins TRBV5-1 to TRBJ2-3; 12 nucleotides match TRBD2. The V segment lost 4 bases and the J segment 0 bases; nucleotides outside the gene matches: 15. CDR3 size: 20 residues. Germline CDR1 and CDR2: SGHRS and YFSETQ.

The chain joins TRBV2 to TRBJ2-7; a possible D gene is TRBD1 (6 bases). CDR1 and CDR2 (germline): SNHLY, FYNNEI. The CDR3 spans 13 residues. The V and J ends lost 4 bases and 2 bases respectively, with 9 bases between them. The CDR3 nucleotides are TGTGCCAGCAGTGCAGGGGTCCCCTACGAGCAGTACTTC. This encodes CASSAGVPYEQYF.

This chain connects TRBV7-9 to TRBJ2-7; perhaps TRBD1 as D (6 bases). With 4 bases removed from V and 1 base from J, the gap between germline ends came to 8 bases. Per germline, CDR1 SEHNR and CDR2 FQNEAQ (reference sequence). CDR3 size: 13 residues. CDR3 region: CASSSDRSYEQYF. DNA for the CDR3: TGTGCCAGCAGCTCCGACAGGTCCTACGAGCAGTACTTC.

The chain uses TRBV25-1 and TRBJ2-1, with TRBD2 as a possible D gene (6 bases). CDR1 is MGHDK, CDR2 SYGVNS, per germline. V lost 1 base, J lost 4 bases, and 14 bases lay in between. The CDR3 sequence is 16 residues long. Here the CDR3 reads CASSELGGQLYNEQFF. CDR3 DNA sequence: TGTGCCAGCAGTGAATTGGGAGGACAATTATACAATGAGCAGTTCTTC.

This sequence joins TRBV7-2 and TRBJ1-3; a possible D gene is TRBD1 (5 bases). Trimming stripped 5 bases from V and 6 bases from J, with 20 bases between. The CDR3 extends over 16 amino acids. CDR1 SGHTA and CDR2 FQGNSA come from the germline V gene. The CDR3: CASSLTRTSGANTIYF. The CDR3, as DNA: TGTGCCAGCAGCCTCACTCGGACTAGTGGGGCAAACACCATATATTTT.

CDR3 residues: CASSISSSNEQFF. DNA for the CDR3: TGTGCCAGCAGTATCTCTAGCTCCAATGAGCAGTTCTTC. This chain joins TRBV27 and TRBJ2-1, with D possibly TRBD2 on 5 matching bases. CDR1 is MNHEY, CDR2 SMNVEV, per germline (reference sequence). V gave up 5 bases and J gave up 6 bases, with 11 bases separating them. The CDR3 loop spans 13 amino acids.

The V gene is TRBV7-2, the J gene TRBJ1-2; 7 bases match TRBD1. V was clipped by 5 bases and J by 6 bases; unmatched bases: 3. The CDR3 has 12 residues. CDR1 is SGHTA, CDR2 FQGNSA, per germline. The CDR3, as DNA: TGTGCCAGCAGCAAGACAGGGAATGGCTACACCTTC. It codes for CASSKTGNGYTF.

The chain links TRBV5-1 to TRBJ2-6; 9 bases line up with TRBD1. Germline V gene sequence: CDR1 SGHRS, CDR2 YFSETQ. The CDR3 length is 18 residues. The junction had 6 bases not matched to a gene; V was cut back by 0 bases and J by 2 bases. As DNA, the CDR3 is TGCGCCAGCAGCTTGGAGAGACAGGGGGTCCCTGGGGCCAACGTCCTGACTTTC. Translated, it gives CASSLERQGVPGANVLTF.

The chain recombines TRBV2 with TRBJ1-6; D unresolved. This CDR3 is 12 amino acids long. The V end lost 7 bases, the J end lost 9 bases, and 10 bases lay between the germline ends. Germline CDR1 and CDR2: SNHLY and FYNNEI. The CDR3 region has the DNA TGTGCCAGCAAGGTCGGGTCTTCACCCCTCCACTTT. Translated: CASKVGSSPLHF.